Listed below are T cell receptor beta chains from one sample, sequenced in a study of cytomegalovirus exposure and HLA in healthy donors. Sequencing was performed with immunoSEQ multiplex PCR; in TCRdb, only in-frame clones are kept and a portion is missing. The repertoire holds around 130,000 clones, roughly 84% seen once, with 2.7% in the top ten. Sequenced: PBMCs. The receptors shown here come from a man aged 50-60 years in good health and CMV-seronegative. The conserved cysteine and the conserved F or W are not part of the CDR3 here. The order of the fields is clone size, V gene, J gene, CDR3 protein. Expanded clones get a size class; other rows say once, few or many, or leave the size out.

NA	TRBV27	TRBJ2-5	ASRGTGSETQY
NA	TRBV6-5	TRBJ1-2	ASSQGHRGWGYT
NA	TRBV7-8	TRBJ2-7	ASSSTTEKY
once	TRBV5-1	TRBJ2-5	ASSGRAGGRTETQY
NA	TRBV15	TRBJ2-7	ATSREATTSSYEQY
NA	TRBV19	TRBJ1-1	AYNMSSATIGNTEAF
NA	TRBV9	TRBJ1-4	ASSVAEGKATNEKLF
NA	TRBV7-9	TRBJ2-5	ASSSFDRGKETQY
NA	TRBV5-1	TRBJ2-5	ASSSGGTSGGETQY
NA	TRBV30	TRBJ2-2	AWSGGDTGELF
NA	TRBV5-1	TRBJ2-5	ASSLLAGGPRETQY
NA	TRBV9	TRBJ1-2	ASSVGQNTPYGYT
NA	TRBV5-4	TRBJ2-5	ASRPGLQSGTQY
NA	TRBV6-5	TRBJ2-7	ASSSGGRAYEQY
few	TRBV15	TRBJ1-3	ATSRLKGSVGGTIY
NA	TRBV4-1	TRBJ2-3	ASSQGRALTDTQY
NA	TRBV5-6	TRBJ2-7	ASSYLQGTYEQY
NA	TRBV7-9	TRBJ2-3	ASSLGRGDTQY
NA	TRBV15	TRBJ1-3	ATSRTKGPGNTIY
NA	TRBV19	TRBJ1-2	ASSIRQGANGYT
NA	TRBV5-4	TRBJ2-7	ASSAERSSYEQY
NA	TRBV21-1	TRBJ2-3	ASSKEITSGGAFDTQY
NA	TRBV7-9	TRBJ2-7	ASSLAPRQGNPYEQY
NA	TRBV9	TRBJ2-1	ASSTGTGEGNEQF
NA	TRBV5-6	TRBJ1-2	ASSFYRAHYGYT
NA	TRBV7-8	TRBJ1-2	ASSLGQSYGYT
NA	TRBV9	TRBJ2-3	ASSVGLGQGLDTQY
NA	TRBV6-1	TRBJ2-3	ASRLTDRGDTQY
NA	TRBV18	TRBJ1-3	ASSLGQGDSGNTIY
NA	TRBV7-7	TRBJ1-6	ASSPGDRTSPLH
NA	TRBV13	TRBJ1-1	ASSLGGHPNTEAF
NA	TRBV19	TRBJ1-1	ASSLGGSNTEAF
NA	TRBV30	TRBJ1-4	AWGNRDNIVEKLF
NA	TRBV9	TRBJ1-1	ASSFLSGGNTEAF
NA	TRBV5-1	TRBJ2-3	ASSSRLAGTDTQY
NA	TRBV6-5	TRBJ1-1	ASSVGTGGTEAF
NA	TRBV2	TRBJ1-4	ASSDRTGGNEKLF
NA	TRBV2	TRBJ1-2	ASSPDNKVGYT
NA	TRBV29-1	TRBJ2-3	SVVWLAGAPRDTQY
NA	TRBV9	TRBJ1-5	ASSVGGGGNQPQH
NA	TRBV6-5	TRBJ1-1	ASRSLSLHHEAF
NA	TRBV7-8	TRBJ1-1	ASSPFRDRGNTEAF
NA	TRBV2	TRBJ1-1	ASRKTMLRDFNSEAF
NA	TRBV7-2	TRBJ1-2	ASSSGYYGYT
NA	TRBV7-9	TRBJ1-2	ASSSTGGYGYT
NA	TRBV2	TRBJ2-2	ASSASGGATGELF
few	TRBV30	TRBJ1-2	AWSRDRGPFGYT
NA	TRBV19	TRBJ2-1	ASSGPGQGSGNEQF
NA	TRBV6-5	TRBJ1-6	ASSTTDAHSPLH
NA	TRBV5-4	TRBJ2-1	ASSPPTGDYNEQF